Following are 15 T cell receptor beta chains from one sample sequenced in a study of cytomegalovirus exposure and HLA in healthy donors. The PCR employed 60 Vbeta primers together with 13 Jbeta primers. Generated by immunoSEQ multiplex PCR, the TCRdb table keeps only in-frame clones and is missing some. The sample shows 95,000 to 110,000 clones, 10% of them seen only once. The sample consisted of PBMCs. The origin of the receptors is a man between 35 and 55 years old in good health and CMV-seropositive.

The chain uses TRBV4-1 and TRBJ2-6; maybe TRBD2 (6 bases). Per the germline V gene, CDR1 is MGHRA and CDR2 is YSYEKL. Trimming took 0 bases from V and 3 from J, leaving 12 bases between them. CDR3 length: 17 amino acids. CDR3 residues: CASSQDGTYLGANVLTF. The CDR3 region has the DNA TGCGCCAGCAGCCAAGATGGGACTTATCTTGGGGCCAACGTCCTGACTTTC.

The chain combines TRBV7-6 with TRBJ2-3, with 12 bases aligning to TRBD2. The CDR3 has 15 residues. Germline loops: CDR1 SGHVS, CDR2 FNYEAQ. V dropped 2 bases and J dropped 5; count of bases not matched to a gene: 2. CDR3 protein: CASSLLAGGIDTQYF. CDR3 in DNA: TGTGCCAGCAGCTTACTAGCGGGAGGGATAGATACGCAGTATTTT.

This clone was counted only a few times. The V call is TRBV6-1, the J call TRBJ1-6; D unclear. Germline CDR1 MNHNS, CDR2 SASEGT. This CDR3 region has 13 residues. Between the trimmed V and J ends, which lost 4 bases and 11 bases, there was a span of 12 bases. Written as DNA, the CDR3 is TGTGCCAGCAGTGCAAAGGAGGGCACACCCCTCCACTTT. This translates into CASSAKEGTPLHF.

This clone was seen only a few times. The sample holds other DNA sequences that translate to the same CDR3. The CDR3 loop is CASSSSDTQYF. The CDR3 DNA reads TGCGCCAGCAGCTCCTCCGATACGCAGTATTTT. J is TRBJ2-3 and V is TRBV5-1; D uncertain. Germline loops: CDR1 SGHRS, CDR2 YFSETQ. This CDR3 has 11 amino acids. V lost 3 bases, J lost 6 bases, and 5 bases lay in between.

CDR3 coding DNA: TGTGCCAGCAGCCAAGAGGGCAATAGCAATCAGCCCCAGCATTTT. It translates to CASSQEGNSNQPQHF. The gene calls are TRBV4-2 and TRBJ1-5; D is ambiguous. The CDR3 runs to 15 residues. Germline loops: CDR1 LGHNA, CDR2 YNFKEQ. The V end was cut by 0 bases, the J end by 0 bases, with 6 bases between.

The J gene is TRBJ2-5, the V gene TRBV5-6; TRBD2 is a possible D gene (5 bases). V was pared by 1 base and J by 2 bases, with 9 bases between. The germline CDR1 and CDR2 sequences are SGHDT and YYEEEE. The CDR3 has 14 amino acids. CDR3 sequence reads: CASSLSGLQETQYF. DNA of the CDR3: TGTGCCAGCAGCTTGAGCGGCTTACAAGAGACCCAGTACTTC.

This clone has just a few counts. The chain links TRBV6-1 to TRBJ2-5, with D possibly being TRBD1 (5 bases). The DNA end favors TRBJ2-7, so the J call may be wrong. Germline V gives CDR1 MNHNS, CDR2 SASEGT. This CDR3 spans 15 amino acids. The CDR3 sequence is CAGAATASSSYEQYF. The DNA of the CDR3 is TGTGCCGGGGCCGCGACAGCGTCCAGCTCCTACGAGCAGTACTTC.

Here the CDR3 DNA reads TGTGCCAGCAGCTTAGTCGGCGCGGGGGCCACAGATACGCAGTATTTT. Translation gives CASSLVGAGATDTQYF. The chain carries TRBV11-3 and TRBJ2-3; TRBD2 is a possible D gene (7 bases). Trimming removed 1 base from V and 2 bases from J, with 13 bases in between. In germline, CDR1 is SGHNT, CDR2 YENEEA. The CDR3 is 16 residues long.

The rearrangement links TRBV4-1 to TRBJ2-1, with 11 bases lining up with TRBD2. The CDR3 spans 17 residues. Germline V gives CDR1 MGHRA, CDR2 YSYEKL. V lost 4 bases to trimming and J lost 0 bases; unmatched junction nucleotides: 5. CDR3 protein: CASSRAGLAVSYNEQFF. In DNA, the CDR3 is TGCGCCAGCAGCCGAGCGGGACTAGCGGTCTCCTACAATGAGCAGTTCTTC.

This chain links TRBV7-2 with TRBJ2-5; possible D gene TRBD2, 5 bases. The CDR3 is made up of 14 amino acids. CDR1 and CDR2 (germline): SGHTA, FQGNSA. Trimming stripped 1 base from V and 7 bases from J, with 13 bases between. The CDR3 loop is CASSLGGPRGTQYF. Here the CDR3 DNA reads TGTGCCAGCAGCTTAGGAGGTCCCCGGGGGACCCAGTACTTC. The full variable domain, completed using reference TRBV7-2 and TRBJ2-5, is GAGVSQSPSNKVTEKGKDVELRCDPISGHTALYWYRQSLGQGLEFLIYFQGNSAPDKSGLPSDRFSAERTGGSVSTLTIQRTQQEDSAVYLCASSLGGPRGTQYFGPGTRLLVL.

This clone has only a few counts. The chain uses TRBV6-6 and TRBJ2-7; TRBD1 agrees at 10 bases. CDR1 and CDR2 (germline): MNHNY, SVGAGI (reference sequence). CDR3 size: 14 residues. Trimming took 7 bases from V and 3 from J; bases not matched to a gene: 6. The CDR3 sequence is CASNAGQGLYEQYF. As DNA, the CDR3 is TGTGCCAGCAACGCGGGACAGGGGCTCTACGAGCAGTACTTC.

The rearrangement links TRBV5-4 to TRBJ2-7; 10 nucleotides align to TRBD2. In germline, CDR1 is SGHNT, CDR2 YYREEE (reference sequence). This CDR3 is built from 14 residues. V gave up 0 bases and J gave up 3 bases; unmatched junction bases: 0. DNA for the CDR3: TGTGCCAGCAGCTTGGCTAGCGGGGGCTACGAGCAGTACTTC. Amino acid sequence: CASSLASGGYEQYF.

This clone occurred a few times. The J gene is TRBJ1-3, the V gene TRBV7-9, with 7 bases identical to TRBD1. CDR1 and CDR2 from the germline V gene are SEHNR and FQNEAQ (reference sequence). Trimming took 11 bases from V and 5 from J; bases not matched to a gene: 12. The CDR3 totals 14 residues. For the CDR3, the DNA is TGTGCCGTCTTAGGAAACAGGGGAAGAAACACCATATATTTT. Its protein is CAVLGNRGRNTIYF.

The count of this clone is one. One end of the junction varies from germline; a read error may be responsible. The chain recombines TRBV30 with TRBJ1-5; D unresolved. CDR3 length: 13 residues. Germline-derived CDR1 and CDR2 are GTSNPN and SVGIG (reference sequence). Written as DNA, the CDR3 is TGTGCCTGGAGTCTCGGGAGGGCACAGCCCCAGAATTTT. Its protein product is CAWSLGRAQPQNF.

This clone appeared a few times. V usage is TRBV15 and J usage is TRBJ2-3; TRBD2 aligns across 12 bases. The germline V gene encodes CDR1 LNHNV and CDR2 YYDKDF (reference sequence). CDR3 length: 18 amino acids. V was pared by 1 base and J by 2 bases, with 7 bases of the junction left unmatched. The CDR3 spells CATSRGILAGGFTDTQYF. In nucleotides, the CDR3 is TGTGCCACCAGCAGAGGCATCCTAGCGGGAGGGTTCACAGATACGCAGTATTTT. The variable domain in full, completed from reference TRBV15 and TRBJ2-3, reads DAMVIQNPRYQVTQFGKPVTLSCSQTLNHNVMYWYQQKSSQAPKLLFHYYDKDFNNEADTPDNFQSRRPNTSFCFLDIRSPGLGDTAMYLCATSRGILAGGFTDTQYFGPGTRLTVL.